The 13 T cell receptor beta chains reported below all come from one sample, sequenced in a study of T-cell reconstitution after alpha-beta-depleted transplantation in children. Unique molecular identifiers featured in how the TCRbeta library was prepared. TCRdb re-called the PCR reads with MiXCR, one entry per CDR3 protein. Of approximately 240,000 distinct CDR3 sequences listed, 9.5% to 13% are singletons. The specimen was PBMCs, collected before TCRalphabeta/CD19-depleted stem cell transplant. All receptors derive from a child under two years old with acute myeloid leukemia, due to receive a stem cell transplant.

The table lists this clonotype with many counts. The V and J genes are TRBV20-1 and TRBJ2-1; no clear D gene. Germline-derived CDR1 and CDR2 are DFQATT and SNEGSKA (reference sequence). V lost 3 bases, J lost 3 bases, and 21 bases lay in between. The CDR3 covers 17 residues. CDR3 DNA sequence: TGCAGTGCTAGTCGTTTAGTAGCAGGCCCGAACTACAATGAGCAGTTCTTC. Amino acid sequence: CSASRLVAGPNYNEQFF.

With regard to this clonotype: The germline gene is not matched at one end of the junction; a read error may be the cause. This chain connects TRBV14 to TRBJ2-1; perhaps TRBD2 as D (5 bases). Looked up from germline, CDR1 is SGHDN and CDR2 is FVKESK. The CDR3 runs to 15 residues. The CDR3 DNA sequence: TGTGTCAGCAGCCAGTCTAGCCCCCTCTACAATGAGCAGTTCTTC. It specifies CVSSQSSPLYNEQFF.

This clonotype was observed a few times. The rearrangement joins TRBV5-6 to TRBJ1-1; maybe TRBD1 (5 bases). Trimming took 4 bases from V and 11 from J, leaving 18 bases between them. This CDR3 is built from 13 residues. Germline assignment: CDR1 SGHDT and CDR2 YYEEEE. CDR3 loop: CASSQPGDRYAFF. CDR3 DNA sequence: TGTGCCAGCAGCCAGCCGGGGGACCGGTATGCTTTCTTT.

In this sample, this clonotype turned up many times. The CDR3 sequence is CSARGTGGEKLFF. The CDR3 DNA reads as TGCAGTGCTAGAGGGACAGGGGGTGAAAAACTGTTTTTT. The rearrangement joins TRBV20-1 to TRBJ1-4; 10 bases agree with TRBD1. V was clipped by 1 base and J by 7 bases; unmatched bases: 0. This CDR3 has 13 amino acids. CDR1 DFQATT and CDR2 SNEGSKA come from the germline V gene (reference sequence).

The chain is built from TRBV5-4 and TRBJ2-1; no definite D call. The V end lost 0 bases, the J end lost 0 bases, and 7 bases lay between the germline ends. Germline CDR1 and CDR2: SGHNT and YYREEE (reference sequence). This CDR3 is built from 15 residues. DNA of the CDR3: TGTGCCAGCAGCTTGGTTGCAGCCTCCTACAATGAGCAGTTCTTC. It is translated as CASSLVAASYNEQFF.

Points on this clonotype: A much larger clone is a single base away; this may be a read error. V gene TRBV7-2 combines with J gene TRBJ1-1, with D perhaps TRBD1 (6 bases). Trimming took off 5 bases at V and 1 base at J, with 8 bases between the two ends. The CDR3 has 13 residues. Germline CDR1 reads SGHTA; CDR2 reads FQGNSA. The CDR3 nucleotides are TGTGCCAGCAGCCAGGACAGGAACACTGAAGCTTTCTTT. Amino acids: CASSQDRNTEAFF. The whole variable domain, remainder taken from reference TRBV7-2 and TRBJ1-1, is GAGVSQSPSNKVTEKGKDVELRCDPISGHTALYWYRQSLGQGLEFLIYFQGNSAPDKSGLPSDRFSAERTGGSVSTLTIQRTQQEDSAVYLCASSQDRNTEAFFGQGTRLTVV.

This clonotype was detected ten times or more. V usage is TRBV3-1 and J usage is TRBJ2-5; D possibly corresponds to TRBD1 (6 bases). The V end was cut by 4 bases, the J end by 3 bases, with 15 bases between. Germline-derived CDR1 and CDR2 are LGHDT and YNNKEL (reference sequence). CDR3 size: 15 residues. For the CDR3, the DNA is TGTGCCAGCAGCCGCCCCCAGGGGACCAAAGAGACCCAGTACTTC. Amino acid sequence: CASSRPQGTKETQYF.

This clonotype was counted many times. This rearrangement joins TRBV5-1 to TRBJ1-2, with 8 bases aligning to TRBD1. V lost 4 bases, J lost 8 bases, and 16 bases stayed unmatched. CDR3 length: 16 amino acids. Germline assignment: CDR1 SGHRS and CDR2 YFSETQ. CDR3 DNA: TGCGCCAGCAGCCCCTCCCAAACAGGGGGAGTGCGAGGCTACACCTTC. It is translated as CASSPSQTGGVRGYTF.

The CDR3 DNA is TGTGCCAGTAGCCGGGACGGCTATGGCTACACCTTC. Encoded protein: CASSRDGYGYTF. The rearrangement uses TRBV19 and TRBJ1-2; D might be TRBD1 (5 bases). The CDR3 is made up of 12 amino acids. V was trimmed by 6 bases and J by 4 bases, leaving 9 bases between them. Germline assignment: CDR1 LNHDA and CDR2 SQIVND (reference sequence).

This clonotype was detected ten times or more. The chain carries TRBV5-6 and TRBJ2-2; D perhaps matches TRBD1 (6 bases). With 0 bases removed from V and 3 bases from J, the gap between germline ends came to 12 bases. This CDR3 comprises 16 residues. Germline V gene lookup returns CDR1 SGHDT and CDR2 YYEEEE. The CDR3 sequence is CASSLAMGAHTGELFF. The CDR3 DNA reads TGTGCCAGCAGCTTGGCGATGGGGGCTCACACCGGGGAGCTGTTTTTT.

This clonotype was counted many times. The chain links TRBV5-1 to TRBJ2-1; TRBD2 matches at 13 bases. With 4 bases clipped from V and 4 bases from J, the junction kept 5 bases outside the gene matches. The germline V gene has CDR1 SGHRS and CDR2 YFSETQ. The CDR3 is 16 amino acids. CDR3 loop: CASSRQTSGGYNEQFF. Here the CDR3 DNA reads TGCGCCAGCAGCCGCCAGACTAGCGGGGGGTACAATGAGCAGTTCTTC.

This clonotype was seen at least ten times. The CDR3, as DNA: TGTGCCAGCAGTTCTACTCTAGCGGGGGGCGAGCAGTACTTC. Protein sequence: CASSSTLAGGEQYF. The rearrangement joins TRBV2 to TRBJ2-7, with 11 positions matching TRBD2. With V trimmed by 5 bases and J by 6 bases, 6 bases remained unmatched. CDR3 length: 14 residues. Germline V gene data show CDR1 as SNHLY and CDR2 as FYNNEI.

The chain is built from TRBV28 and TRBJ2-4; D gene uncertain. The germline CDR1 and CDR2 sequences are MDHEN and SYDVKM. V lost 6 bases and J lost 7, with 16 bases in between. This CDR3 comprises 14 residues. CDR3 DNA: TGTGCCAGCAGCGAAATGGGTTTCGGGAACATTCAGTACTTC. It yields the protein CASSEMGFGNIQYF.